In this sample, the clone carrying this TCR beta chain turned up a few times. The data belong to a study of T-cell reconstitution after alpha-beta-depleted transplantation in children. V was clipped by 7 bases and J by 2 bases, with 9 bases between them. The CDR3 covers 13 residues. Unique molecular identifiers were built into the TCRbeta library. TCRdb re-analysed the PCR reads in MiXCR, keeping a single row per CDR3 protein. The table records some 200,000 distinct CDR3 sequences, about a tenth of them present only once. This sample comprised PBMCs from the stem cell graft donor, obtained from the stem cell graft. This sequence originates from a human donor who donated a stem cell graft to a child with acute lymphoblastic leukemia. The chain links TRBV12-3 or TRBV12-4 to TRBJ1-5; no definite D call. CDR3 sequence: CASTLRGNQPQHF. DNA for the CDR3: TGTGCCAGCACTCTTAGGGGCAATCAGCCCCAGCATTTT.